This TCR beta chain was profiled in a study of cytomegalovirus exposure and HLA in healthy donors. Broader study findings: In a later analysis, at a false discovery rate of 0.05, 17,000 or so TCR beta sequences matched HLA alleles. Later analysis identified several of the most significant clusters that appeared linked to common viral pathogens.

Points on this clone: Its antigen is unknown.

The V segment lost 4 bases and the J segment 3 bases; nucleotides outside the gene matches: 13. The CDR3 consists of 17 residues. Per the germline V gene, CDR1 is MGHRA and CDR2 is YSYEKL. Primers: 60 Vbeta forward and 13 Jbeta reverse. The protocol was immunoSEQ multiplex PCR, while the TCRdb copy is restricted to in-frame clones and leaves out a portion. The sample lists 140,000 to 150,000 clones, around 78% occurring once. The clonotype was recovered from a man aged 35-49 years in good health and CMV-seropositive. The chain recombines TRBV4-1 with TRBJ2-7, with 9 bases fitting TRBD1. Sequencing was done on a sample of PBMCs. The CDR3 reads CASSLRGVGQGNYEQYF. The DNA of the CDR3 is TGCGCCAGCAGCCTTAGAGGGGTGGGACAGGGCAACTACGAGCAGTACTTC.